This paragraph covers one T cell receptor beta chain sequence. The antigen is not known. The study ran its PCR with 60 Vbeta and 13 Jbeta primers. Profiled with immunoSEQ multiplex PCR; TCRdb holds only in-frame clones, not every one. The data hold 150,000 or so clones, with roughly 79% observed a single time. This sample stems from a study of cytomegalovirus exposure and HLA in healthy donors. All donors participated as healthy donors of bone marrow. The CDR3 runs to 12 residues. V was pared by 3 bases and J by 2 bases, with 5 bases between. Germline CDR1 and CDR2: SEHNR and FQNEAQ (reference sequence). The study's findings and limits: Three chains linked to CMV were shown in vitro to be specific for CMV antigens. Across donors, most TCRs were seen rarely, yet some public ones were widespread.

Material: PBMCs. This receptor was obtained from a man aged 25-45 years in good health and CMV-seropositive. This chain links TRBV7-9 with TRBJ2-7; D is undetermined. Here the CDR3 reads CASSFLPYEQYF. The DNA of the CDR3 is TGTGCCAGCAGCTTCCTACCCTACGAGCAGTACTTC.